This paragraph covers one TCR beta chain sequence. Amplified regions were TCR beta CDR3 sequences from RNA transcripts. First-round RT-PCR of the TCR CDR3 relied on the HTBI primer set. A single record per CDR3 protein comes from TCRdb applying MiXCR to the multiplex PCR reads. The table lists roughly 530,000 distinct CDR3 sequences, 17% of them singletons. The CDR3 runs to 15 residues. V shed 0 bases, J shed 8 bases, and the junction held 7 bases outside the gene matches. Germline CDR1 reads SGHTS; CDR2 reads YDEGEE. The sample is drawn from a study of T cells in Graves' hyperthyroidism and ophthalmopathy.

The clonotype originates from a woman aged 18-29 years with Graves' ophthalmopathy. The chain combines TRBV5-8 with TRBJ2-1; 8 bases fit TRBD2. The sample comprised blood. This CDR3 reads CASSLEGTSRDEQFF. The DNA of the CDR3 is TGTGCCAGCAGCTTGGAAGGGACTAGTCGCGATGAGCAGTTCTTC.